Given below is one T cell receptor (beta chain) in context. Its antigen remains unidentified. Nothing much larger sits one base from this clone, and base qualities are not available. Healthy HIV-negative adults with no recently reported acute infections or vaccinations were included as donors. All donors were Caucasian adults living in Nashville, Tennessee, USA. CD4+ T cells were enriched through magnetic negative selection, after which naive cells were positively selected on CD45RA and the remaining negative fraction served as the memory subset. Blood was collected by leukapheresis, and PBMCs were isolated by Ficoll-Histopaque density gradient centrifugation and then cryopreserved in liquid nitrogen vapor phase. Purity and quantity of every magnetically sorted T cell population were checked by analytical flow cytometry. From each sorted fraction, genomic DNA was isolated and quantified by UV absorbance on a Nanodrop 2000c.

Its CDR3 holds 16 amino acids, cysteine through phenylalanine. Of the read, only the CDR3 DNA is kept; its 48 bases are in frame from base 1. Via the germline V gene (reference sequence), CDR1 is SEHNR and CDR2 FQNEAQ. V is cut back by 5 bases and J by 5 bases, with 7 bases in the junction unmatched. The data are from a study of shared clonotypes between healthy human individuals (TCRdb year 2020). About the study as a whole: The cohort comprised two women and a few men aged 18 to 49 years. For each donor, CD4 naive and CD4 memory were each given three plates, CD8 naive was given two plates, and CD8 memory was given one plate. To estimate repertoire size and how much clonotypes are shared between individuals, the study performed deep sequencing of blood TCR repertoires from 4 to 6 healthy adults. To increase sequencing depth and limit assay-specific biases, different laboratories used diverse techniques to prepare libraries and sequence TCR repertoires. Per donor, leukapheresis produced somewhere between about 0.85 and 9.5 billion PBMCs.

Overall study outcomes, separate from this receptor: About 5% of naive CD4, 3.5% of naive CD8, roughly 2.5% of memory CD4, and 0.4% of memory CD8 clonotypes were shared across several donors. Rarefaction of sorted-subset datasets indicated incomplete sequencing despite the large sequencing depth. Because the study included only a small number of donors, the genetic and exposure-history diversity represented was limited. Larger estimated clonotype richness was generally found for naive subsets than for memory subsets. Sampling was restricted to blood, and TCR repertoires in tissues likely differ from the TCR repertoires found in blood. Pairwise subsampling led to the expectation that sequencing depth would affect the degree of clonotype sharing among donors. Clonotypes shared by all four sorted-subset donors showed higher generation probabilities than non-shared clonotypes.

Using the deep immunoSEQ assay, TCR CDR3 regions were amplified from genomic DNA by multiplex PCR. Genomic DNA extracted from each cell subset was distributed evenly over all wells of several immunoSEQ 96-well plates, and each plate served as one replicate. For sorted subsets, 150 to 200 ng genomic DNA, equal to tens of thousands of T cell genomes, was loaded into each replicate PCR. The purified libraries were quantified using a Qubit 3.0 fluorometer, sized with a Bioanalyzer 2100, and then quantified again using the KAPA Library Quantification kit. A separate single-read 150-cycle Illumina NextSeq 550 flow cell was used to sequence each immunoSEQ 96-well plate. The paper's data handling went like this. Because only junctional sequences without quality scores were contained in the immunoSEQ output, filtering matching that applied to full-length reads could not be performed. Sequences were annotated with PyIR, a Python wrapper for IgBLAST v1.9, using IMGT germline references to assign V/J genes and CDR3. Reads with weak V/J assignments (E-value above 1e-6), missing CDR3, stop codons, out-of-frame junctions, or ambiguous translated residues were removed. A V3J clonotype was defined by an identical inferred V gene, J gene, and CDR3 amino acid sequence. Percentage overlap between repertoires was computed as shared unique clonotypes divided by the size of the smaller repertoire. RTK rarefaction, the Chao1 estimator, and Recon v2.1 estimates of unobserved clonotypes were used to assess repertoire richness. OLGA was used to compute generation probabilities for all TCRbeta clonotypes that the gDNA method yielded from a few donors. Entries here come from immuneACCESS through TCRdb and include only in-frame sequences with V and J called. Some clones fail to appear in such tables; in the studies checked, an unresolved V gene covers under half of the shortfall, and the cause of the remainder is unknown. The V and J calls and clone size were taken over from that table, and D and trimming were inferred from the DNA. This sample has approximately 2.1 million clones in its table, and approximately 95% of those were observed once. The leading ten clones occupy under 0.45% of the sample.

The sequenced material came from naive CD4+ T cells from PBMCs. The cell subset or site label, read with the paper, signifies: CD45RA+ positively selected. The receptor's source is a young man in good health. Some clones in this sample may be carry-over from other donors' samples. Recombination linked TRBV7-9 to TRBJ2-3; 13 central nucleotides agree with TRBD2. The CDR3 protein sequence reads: CASSPTSGRAKDTQYF. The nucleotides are TGTGCCAGCAGCCCAACTAGCGGGAGGGCTAAAGATACGCAGTATTTT.